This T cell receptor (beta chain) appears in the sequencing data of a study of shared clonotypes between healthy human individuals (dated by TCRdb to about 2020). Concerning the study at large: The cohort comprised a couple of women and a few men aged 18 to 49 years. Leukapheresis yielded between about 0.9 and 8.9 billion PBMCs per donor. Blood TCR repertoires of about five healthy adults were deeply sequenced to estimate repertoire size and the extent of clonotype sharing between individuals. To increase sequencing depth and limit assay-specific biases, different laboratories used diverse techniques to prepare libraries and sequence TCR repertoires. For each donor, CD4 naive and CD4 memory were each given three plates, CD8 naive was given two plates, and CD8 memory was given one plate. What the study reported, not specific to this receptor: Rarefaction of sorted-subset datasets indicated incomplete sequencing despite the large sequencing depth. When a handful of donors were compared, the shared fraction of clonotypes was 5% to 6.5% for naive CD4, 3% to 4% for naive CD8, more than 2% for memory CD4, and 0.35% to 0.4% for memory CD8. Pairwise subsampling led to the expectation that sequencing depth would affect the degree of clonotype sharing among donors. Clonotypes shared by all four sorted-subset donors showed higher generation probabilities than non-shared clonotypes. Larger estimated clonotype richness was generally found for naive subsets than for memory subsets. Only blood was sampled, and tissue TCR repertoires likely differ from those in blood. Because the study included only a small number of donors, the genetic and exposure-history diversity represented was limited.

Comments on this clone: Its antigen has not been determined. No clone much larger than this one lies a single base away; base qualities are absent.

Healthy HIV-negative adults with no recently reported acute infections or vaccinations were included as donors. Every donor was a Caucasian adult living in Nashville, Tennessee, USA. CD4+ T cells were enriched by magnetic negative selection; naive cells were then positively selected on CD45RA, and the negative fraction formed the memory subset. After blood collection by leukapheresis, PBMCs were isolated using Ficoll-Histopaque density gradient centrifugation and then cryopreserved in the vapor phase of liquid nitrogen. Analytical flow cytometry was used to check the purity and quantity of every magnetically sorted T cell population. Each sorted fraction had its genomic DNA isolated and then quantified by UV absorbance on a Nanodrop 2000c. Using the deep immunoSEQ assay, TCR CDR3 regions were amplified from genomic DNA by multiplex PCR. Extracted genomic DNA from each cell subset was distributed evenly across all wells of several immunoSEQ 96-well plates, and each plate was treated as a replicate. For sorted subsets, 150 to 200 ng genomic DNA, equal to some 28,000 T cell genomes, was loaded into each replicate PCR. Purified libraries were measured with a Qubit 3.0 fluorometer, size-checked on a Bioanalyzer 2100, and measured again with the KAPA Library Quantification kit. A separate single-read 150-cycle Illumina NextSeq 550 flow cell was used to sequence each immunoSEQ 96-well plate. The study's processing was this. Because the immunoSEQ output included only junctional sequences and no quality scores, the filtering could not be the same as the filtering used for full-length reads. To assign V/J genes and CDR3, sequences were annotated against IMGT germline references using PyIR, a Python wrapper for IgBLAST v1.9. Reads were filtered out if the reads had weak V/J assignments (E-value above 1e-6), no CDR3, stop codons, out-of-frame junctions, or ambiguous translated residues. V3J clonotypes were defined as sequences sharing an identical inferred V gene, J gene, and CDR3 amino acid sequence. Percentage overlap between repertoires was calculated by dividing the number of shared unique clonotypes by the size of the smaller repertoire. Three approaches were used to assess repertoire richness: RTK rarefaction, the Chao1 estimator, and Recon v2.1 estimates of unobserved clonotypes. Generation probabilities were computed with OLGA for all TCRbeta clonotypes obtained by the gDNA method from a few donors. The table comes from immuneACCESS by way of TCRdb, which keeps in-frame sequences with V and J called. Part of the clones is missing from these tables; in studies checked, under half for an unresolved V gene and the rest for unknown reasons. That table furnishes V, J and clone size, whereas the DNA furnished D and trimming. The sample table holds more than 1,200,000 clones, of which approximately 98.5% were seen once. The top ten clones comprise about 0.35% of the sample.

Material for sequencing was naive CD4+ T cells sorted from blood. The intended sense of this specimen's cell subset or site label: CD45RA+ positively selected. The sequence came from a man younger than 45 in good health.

The CDR3 corresponds to CATRDPLGNGYTF. The sequence in DNA is TGTGCCACCAGGGATCCTCTAGGGAATGGCTACACCTTC. The sequence is built from TRBV5-6 and TRBJ1-2, with a tentative D gene TRBD1 over 5 matching bases. The CDR3 starts with the cysteine, ends with the phenylalanine, and has 13 residues. The DNA shown is the 39-base CDR3, in frame from base 1. For CDR1 and CDR2, the germline V gene lists SGHDT and YYEEEE. Trimming at the junction amounts to 9 bases on V and 6 bases on J, and the germline ends lie 18 bases apart. Supplemented by the reference TRBV5-6 and TRBJ1-2 proteins around the CDR3, the complete variable domain is DAGVTQSPTHLIKTRGQQVTLRCSPKSGHDTVSWYQQALGQGPQFIFQYYEEEERQRGNFPDRFSGHQFPNYSSELNVNALLLGDSALYLCATRDPLGNGYTFGSGTRLTVV.